This is a list of T cell receptor beta chains from one sample in a study of blood T cell repertoires in COVID-19. Sequencing was performed with immunoSEQ multiplex PCR; in TCRdb, only in-frame clones are kept and a portion is missing. The repertoire holds about 160,000 clones, 70% to 90% seen once, with about 3% in the top ten. Sequenced input: peripheral blood. These receptors all stem from a man in his sixties with acute or convalescent COVID-19. Both conserved end residues are part of each CDR3. The order of the fields is clone size, D gene, V gene, J gene, CDR3 DNA, CDR3 protein. D genes are given only for firm matches. Some rows have no size entry. The others give once, few or many, or a class for an expanded clone.

.,.,TRBV7-6,TRBJ1-4,TGTGCCAGTGGCAATGAAAAACTGTTTTTT,CASGNEKLFF
once,.,TRBV27,TRBJ2-7,TGTGCCAGCAGTCCCTCTATGTCTGTCCGTCAGCAGTACTTC,CASSPSMSVRQQYF
.,.,TRBV5-1,TRBJ1-1,TGCGCCAGCAGCTCGAATTCAGGGGTGATAAACACTGAAGCTTTCTTT,CASSSNSGVINTEAFF
.,.,TRBV4-1,TRBJ1-2,TGCGCCAGCAGCCAAGAACTGCAGGGCCGGTATGGCTACACCTTC,CASSQELQGRYGYTF
.,TRBD1,TRBV18,TRBJ2-5,TGTGCCAGCTCACCGGGACAGCAAGAGACCCAGTACTTC,CASSPGQQETQYF
.,TRBD1,TRBV6-5,TRBJ1-2,TGTGCCAGCAGTCAGCGGTTACAGGGGGCTCATGGCTACACCTTC,CASSQRLQGAHGYTF
.,.,TRBV5-1,TRBJ2-2,TGCGCCAGCAGCTTGTATTCGACCGGGGAGCTGTTTTTT,CASSLYSTGELFF
.,TRBD2,TRBV13,TRBJ2-5,TGTGCCAGCAGCCGAGACCCGGGACTAGCGGGGGGGCCAGGAGAGACCCAGTACTTC,CASSRDPGLAGGPGETQYF
.,.,TRBV2,TRBJ1-2,TGTGCCAGCAAAGGAGATCCCCTTAACTATGGCTACACCTTC,CASKGDPLNYGYTF
.,.,TRBV6-5,TRBJ2-7,TGTGCCAGCATTCAGGGGAGCGAGCAGTACTTC,CASIQGSEQYF
.,.,TRBV3-1/TRBV3-2,TRBJ1-1,TGTGCCAGCAGCCAAGGGGGTAGGGGTAAGGGGTACACTGAAGCTTTCTTT,CASSQGGRGKGYTEAFF
.,.,TRBV6-6,TRBJ2-7,TGTGCCAGCAGTTCCCATGGGGGACATCAATACTACGAGCAGTACTTC,CASSSHGGHQYYEQYF
few,TRBD2,TRBV7-8,TRBJ2-5,TGTGCCAGCAGCTTAGGGGCTAGCGGGGGAGAGACCCAGTACTTC,CASSLGASGGETQYF
.,.,TRBV27,TRBJ2-6,TGTGCCAGCAGTACCTATACCGGGGCCAACGTCCTGACTTTC,CASSTYTGANVLTF
.,TRBD1,TRBV7-8,TRBJ1-2,TGTGCCAGCAGCTTAGGAGGCAGGGGGAACTATGGCTACACCTTC,CASSLGGRGNYGYTF
.,.,TRBV19,TRBJ1-5,TGTGCCAGTAGTCCAGATTATAGCAATCAGCCCCAGCATTTT,CASSPDYSNQPQHF
few,.,TRBV27,TRBJ1-2,TGTGCCAGCCGCCTCGCGTTGGGCAGTAAGGGCTACACCTTC,CASRLALGSKGYTF
.,.,TRBV29-1,TRBJ1-3,TGCAGCGTTGTCCGAGGAGCTGGAAACACCATATATTTT,CSVVRGAGNTIYF
.,TRBD1,TRBV27,TRBJ1-1,TGTGCCAGCAGTGTCGGGACAGGGTGGGACACTGAAGCTTTCTTT,CASSVGTGWDTEAFF
.,.,TRBV18,TRBJ2-2,TGTGCCAGCTCACTACAGAACACCGGGGAGCTGTTTTTT,CASSLQNTGELFF
.,.,TRBV5-1,TRBJ1-5,TGCGCCAGCAGCCTGACAGGAAGCAATCAGCCCCAGCATTTT,CASSLTGSNQPQHF
.,TRBD1,TRBV7-9,TRBJ1-6,TGTGCCAGCAGCGGACCGGGACAGCAGTATATAGAAGATTCACCCCTCCACTTT,CASSGPGQQYIEDSPLHF
.,TRBD1,TRBV18,TRBJ2-7,TGTGCCAGCTCACCACGGACAGGGAGCTCCTACGAGCAGTACTTC,CASSPRTGSSYEQYF
.,TRBD1,TRBV4-1,TRBJ2-7,TGCGCCAGCAGCTTCCGGACAGGGAACTACGAGCAGTACTTC,CASSFRTGNYEQYF
.,.,TRBV6-2/TRBV6-3,TRBJ2-5,TGTGCCAGCAGTTACCAGAGGTGGCGGTCCCAAGAGACCCAGTACTTC,CASSYQRWRSQETQYF
.,TRBD2,TRBV15,TRBJ2-7,TGTGCCACCAAGACTGGCGGGAGCTACGAGCAGTACTTC,CATKTGGSYEQYF
.,.,TRBV3-1/TRBV3-2,TRBJ1-1,TGTGCCAGCAGCGGGACGGGTAGCGGGGGCTCTGAAGCTTTCTTT,CASSGTGSGGSEAFF
.,TRBD1,TRBV5-4,TRBJ2-3,TGTGCCAGCACCCCGGGACAGGGGATCGCAGATACGCAGTATTTT,CASTPGQGIADTQYF
.,.,TRBV19,TRBJ2-7,TGTGCCAGTAGTATAGCTGGAGGCCTCTACGAGCAGTACTTC,CASSIAGGLYEQYF
.,TRBD1,TRBV6-1,TRBJ2-7,TGTGCCAGCAGGGAAACCGGGACAGGGGACTCCTACGAGCAGTACTTC,CASRETGTGDSYEQYF
.,.,TRBV18,TRBJ1-2,TGTGCCAGCTCACGCAACTCTGACAGAAACTATGGCTACACCTTC,CASSRNSDRNYGYTF
few,.,TRBV6-5,TRBJ2-7,TGTGCCAGCAGGAACGGACTTTTCTACGAGCAGTACTTC,CASRNGLFYEQYF
.,TRBD1,TRBV5-6,TRBJ1-2,TGTGCCAGCAGCTTCCCTCCCGGGACAGTCAACTATGGCTACACCTTC,CASSFPPGTVNYGYTF
.,TRBD1,TRBV3-1/TRBV3-2,TRBJ1-3,TGTGCCAGCAGCCAAGTACAGGGGGCACGTGGAAACACCATATATTTT,CASSQVQGARGNTIYF
.,TRBD2,TRBV15,TRBJ2-3,TGTGCCACCAGTCTGGGAGGGGGCACAGATACGCAGTATTTT,CATSLGGGTDTQYF
.,.,TRBV11-2,TRBJ2-7,TGTGCCAGCAGCTTAGGTACCCTAGCCACCTCCTACGAGCAGTACTTC,CASSLGTLATSYEQYF
.,TRBD2,TRBV27,TRBJ2-2,TGTGCCAGCAGTTTCGGCGGGGGGGCCCTCGGGGAGCTGTTTTTT,CASSFGGGALGELFF
.,.,TRBV30,TRBJ1-2,TGTGCTTTGGCGGCGGGTGGGGAAGTAGGCTACACCTTC,CALAAGGEVGYTF
.,.,TRBV7-2,TRBJ1-1,TGTGCCAGCAGCGAAAAACTACGGACTGAAGCTTTCTTT,CASSEKLRTEAFF
.,.,TRBV12-3/TRBV12-4,TRBJ1-1,TGTGCCAGCAGTACTCGTCACACTGAAGCTTTCTTT,CASSTRHTEAFF
.,.,TRBV4-3,TRBJ2-3,TGCGCCAGCGGGTGGGGCCCAGATACGCAGTATTTT,CASGWGPDTQYF
.,TRBD1,TRBV5-4,TRBJ1-5,TGTGCCAGCAGCTCCGGGACAGGGGTTCAGCCCCAGCATTTT,CASSSGTGVQPQHF
.,.,TRBV6-7,TRBJ2-6,TGTGCCAGCAGTACCGGGGCTGGGGCCAACGTCCTGACTTTC,CASSTGAGANVLTF
.,.,TRBV2,TRBJ1-5,TGTGCCAGCAGCTCGGGACTCGTTAGCAATCAGCCCCAGCATTTT,CASSSGLVSNQPQHF
.,.,TRBV30,TRBJ1-2,TGTGCCTGGAGGGGGCCTCGACGGAACTATGGCTACACCTTC,CAWRGPRRNYGYTF
.,.,TRBV19,TRBJ1-3,TGTGCCAGTAGCATGACAGTCTCTGGAAACACCATATATTTT,CASSMTVSGNTIYF
.,TRBD2,TRBV4-2,TRBJ2-7,TGTGCCAGCAGCCTATACGGGACTAGCGGGGGGGCCGCCTACGAGCAGTACTTC,CASSLYGTSGGAAYEQYF
.,TRBD1,TRBV6-2/TRBV6-3,TRBJ1-5,TGTGCCAGCAGTTTCAGGGGGATAGGCAGTCAGCCCCGGCATTTT,CASSFRGIGSQPRHF
.,.,TRBV3-1/TRBV3-2,TRBJ1-4,TGTGCCAGCAGCCAAGTGGGTCAGGTCGATGAAAAACTGTTTTTT,CASSQVGQVDEKLFF
.,TRBD2,TRBV12-3/TRBV12-4,TRBJ2-7,TGTGCCAGCAGTAAACTAGCGCTCGAGCAGTACTTC,CASSKLALEQYF
.,.,TRBV5-8,TRBJ1-3,TGTGCCAGCGGTCTACCGGTTTCTGGAAACACCATATATTTT,CASGLPVSGNTIYF
.,.,TRBV3-1/TRBV3-2,TRBJ1-6,TGTGCCAGCACCGATGGGGGGAGAAATTCACCCCTCCACTTT,CASTDGGRNSPLHF